One and the same sample provided the 8 T cell receptor beta chains below, sequenced in a study of T cell repertoires in cytomegalovirus infection. These TCRs are of unknown antigen specificity. MiXCR, run by TCRdb on the reads, gives a single entry per CDR3 protein. Of around 900,000 distinct CDR3 sequences in the sample, roughly a third were seen once. The specimen was cultured CD8+ T cells from PBMCs, collected from culture after CMV antigen stimulation. The origin of the receptors is a human donor in good health (CMV status not recorded). Some clones in this sample may be carry-over from other donors' samples.

Many counts were recorded for this clonotype. This chain connects TRBV7-8 to TRBJ1-3; D perhaps matches TRBD1 (5 bases). V was cut by 5 bases and J by 3 bases, with 20 bases left in between. The CDR3 is 17 residues long. CDR1 is SGHVS, CDR2 FQNEAQ, per germline. CDR3 DNA sequence: TGTGCCAGCAGCCCTCTGGTGCAGGGTCGTGGTGGAAACACCATATATTTT. Amino acids: CASSPLVQGRGGNTIYF.

About this clonotype itself: A much bigger clone sits one base away, suggesting this may be a read error. Because the CDR3 is missing its conserved closing phenylalanine or tryptophan, this is likely a read error. The J gene is TRBJ1-5, the V gene TRBV7-2, with 11 bases matching TRBD1. Germline values: CDR1 SGHTA, CDR2 FQGNSA. The length of the CDR3 is 15 residues. With 6 bases clipped from V and 10 bases from J, the junction kept 11 bases outside the gene matches. The CDR3 region is CASSAGTGGIQPQHS. DNA for the CDR3: TGTGCCAGCAGTGCCGGGACAGGGGGTATTCAACCCCAGCATTCT.

The chain couples TRBV20-1 to TRBJ2-7; D is unresolved. Trimming pared 1 base from V and 2 bases from J, leaving 15 bases between. Germline V lookup: CDR1 DFQATT, CDR2 SNEGSKA (reference sequence). This CDR3 comprises 15 residues. The CDR3 reads CSARAFSRETYEQYF. In nucleotides, the CDR3 is TGCAGTGCTAGAGCTTTCTCCCGTGAAACCTACGAGCAGTACTTC.

The genes are TRBV12-5 and TRBJ1-1; 7 bases fit TRBD1. This CDR3 contains 17 residues. V lost 5 bases to trimming and J lost 2 bases; unmatched junction nucleotides: 14. Per germline, CDR1 LGHNT and CDR2 FRNRAP. This CDR3 reads CASGLQTGDIFNTEAFF. Written as DNA, the CDR3 is TGTGCTAGTGGTCTCCAAACAGGGGACATTTTTAACACTGAAGCTTTCTTT.

J is TRBJ2-7 and V is TRBV10-3, with TRBD1 as a possible D gene (5 bases). CDR1 ENHRY and CDR2 SYGVKD come from the germline V gene. Trimming stripped 3 bases from V and 0 bases from J, with 12 bases between. This CDR3 has 15 residues. CDR3 amino acids: CAISDRTDSSYEQYF. The DNA for the CDR3 is TGTGCCATCAGTGATAGAACAGACAGCTCCTACGAGCAGTACTTC.

In regard to this clonotype: The junction and the germline gene differ at one end; a read error may be behind it. The chain joins TRBV19 to TRBJ1-1; tentatively, D is TRBD1 (6 bases). This CDR3 comprises 12 residues. The germline gives CDR1 LNHDA, CDR2 SQIVND (reference sequence). CDR3 bases: TGTGTCAGTAGTATACAGGGCACTGAAGCTTTCTTT. Translating gives CVSSIQGTEAFF. The full variable domain, with the rest looked up from reference TRBV19 and TRBJ1-1, is DGGITQSPKYLFRKEGQNVTLSCEQNLNHDAMYWYRQDPGQGLRLIYYSQIVNDFQKGDIAEGYSVSREKKESFPLTVTSAQKNPTAFYLCVSSIQGTEAFFGQGTRLTVV.

The chain joins TRBV6-6 to TRBJ2-1, with D tentatively TRBD2 (6 bases). The CDR3 extends over 20 amino acids. Germline V gene lookup returns CDR1 MNHNY and CDR2 SVGAGI (reference sequence). V was clipped by 2 bases and J by 0 bases, with 23 bases between them. CDR3 sequence (DNA): TGTGCCAGCAGTTACAGCCGGGACTCATATACTGCTAGCTCCTACAATGAGCAGTTCTTC. Protein product: CASSYSRDSYTASSYNEQFF.

The rearrangement uses TRBV20-1 and TRBJ2-7; either TRBD1 or TRBD2 may fit D (5 bases each). The germline V and J ends were trimmed by 5 bases and 4 bases, with 12 bases remaining between them. This CDR3 has 12 amino acids. Germline lookup yields CDR1 DFQATT and CDR2 SNEGSKA (reference sequence). This CDR3 reads CSAPSGPYEQYF. CDR3 DNA: TGCAGTGCTCCCTCGGGGCCTTACGAGCAGTACTTC.